This record covers a single TCR beta chain. The antigen it recognizes is unknown. Qualities for individual bases were not recorded, and no much larger clone is one base off. Hyperthyroidism patients were newly diagnosed, with disease duration under 2 months, and aged 18 to 65 years. Any patient with an uncontrolled infection, another autoimmune disease, pregnancy or lactation was excluded. Diagnoses were based on clinical symptoms, serum thyroxine and TRAb, thyroid ultrasound and orbital computed tomography. Blood from progressor patients was collected at the time of first diagnosis with hyperthyroidism, before any ophthalmopathy symptoms had appeared. Ficoll-Paque density gradient centrifugation was used to isolate PBMCs from around 10 ml of fresh peripheral blood. Progressor patients were first diagnosed with Graves' hyperthyroidism and then developed ophthalmopathy during follow-up. Total RNA was extracted using Trizol reagent, and RNA quality was assessed on an Agilent 2100 Bioanalyzer.

The CDR3 runs 14 amino acids, cysteine and phenylalanine included. The DNA shown is the 42-base CDR3, in frame from base 1. The junction shows trimming of 5 bases on V and 8 bases on J, plus 16 bases between the germline ends. From a lookup of the germline V gene, CDR1 and CDR2 are SGHAT and FQNNGV. This sample was taken from a study of T cells in Graves' hyperthyroidism and ophthalmopathy (dated by TCRdb to between 2019 and 2020). Turning to the overall study: Peripheral blood samples were taken at the time of initial diagnosis, prior to any treatment. After sampling, hyperthyroidism patients received methimazole starting at 30 mg daily, and ophthalmopathy patients received high-dose intravenous methylprednisolone. In more than 5 Graves' hyperthyroidism patients, the study also compared T-cell repertoires from thyroid tissue with T-cell repertoires from blood. The roughly 91 discovery patients were randomly split 7:3 into training and test sets. To identify TCR V-J signatures that set the groups apart, the researchers used a discovery cohort of 95 to 100 patients, made up of 40 to 45 with Graves' ophthalmopathy and around 58 with stable Graves' hyperthyroidism. An independent validation cohort of 18 to 20 hyperthyroidism patients and 17 patients who later progressed to ophthalmopathy tested prospective prediction of ophthalmopathy. The paper reports TCR Vbeta CDR3 sequencing of over 130 peripheral blood samples: 40 or so ophthalmopathy, about 75 hyperthyroidism and 17 progressor patients. General study outcomes and caveats: A 13 V-J signature model separated ophthalmopathy from stable hyperthyroidism, with over 85% sensitivity and around 84% specificity in cross-validation and 80%/75% in testing. Most expanded thyroid clonotypes (frequency above 0.001) were also detected in blood, suggesting blood repertoires may reflect thyroid immune responses. No statistical method was used to set the sample size in advance, and investigators knew the group allocation. In validation, the model predicted progression to ophthalmopathy a median of roughly 6.1 months before onset, with roughly 70% sensitivity and roughly 72% specificity.

The TCR beta CDR3 regions were amplified from the RNA transcripts. The TCR CDR3 was subjected to a first round of RT-PCR using the HTBI primer set and the Qiagen OneStep RT-PCR kit. The libraries were constructed in a second round of multiplex PCR and then size-selected and purified. Paired-end sequencing of the libraries was performed with 100 bp reads on an Illumina HiSeq2000. On the authors' methods: SOAPnuke was used to process the raw data, removing reads that contained adapters or uncalled bases, had a mean Phred below 15, or lacked an exact match to the constant primer or identifier. COPE v1.2.5 was used to merge high-quality paired reads, and clonotypes were defined as unique nucleotide sequences. Clonotypes were aligned to IMGT TRBV, TRBD and TRBJ reference segments using MiTCR v1.1. The analysis included only V-J combinations with a frequency above 0.0001, which together covered roughly 99% of the repertoires. The TCS score was defined as F50 (clonal expansion) divided by E x V (chaos), with BLOSUM62-based TCRdist calculated between CDR3 peptides within each V-J. Welch's t-statistics and random forest reduced fewer than 550 V-J features to about 12, which were used in a naive Bayes classifier (R e1071). Starting from the raw public reads, TCRdb applied fastp trimming at Q25, assembled clones with MiXCR and retained in-frame beta chains. Merged by CDR3 protein, the rows form single entries marked with the most common genes and DNA. For this entry, the V and J calls and clone size follow TCRdb and not the study's own pipeline. Within this sample are a few hundred thousand distinct CDR3 sequences, with roughly 14% of them counted one time only. The top ten hold 5.8% of the sample.

The chain is made from TRBV11-2 and TRBJ1-3; the D segment cannot be called with confidence. Sequenced material: blood. This receptor was taken from a young woman with Graves' hyperthyroidism that later progressed to Graves' ophthalmopathy. The DNA is TGTGCCAGCAGCCCACGCCCCCACGGCGACACCATATATTTT. Translated, it gives CASSPRPHGDTIYF.